This TCR beta chain is from a study of T cell repertoires in cytomegalovirus infection. In the study overall: An indication of both CMV infection and matching HLA type came from public TCR beta signatures.

From germline, CDR1 is DFQATT and CDR2 SNEGSKA (reference sequence). V gave up 4 bases and J gave up 3 bases, with 9 bases separating them. This CDR3 contains 12 residues. This clonotype was counted ten times or more. Its antigen is as yet unknown. Via MiXCR, TCRdb re-called the reads, giving one row per CDR3 protein. The sample has around 280,000 distinct CDR3 sequences; about a tenth are singletons. Overall study results and limits: HLA-C-restricted CMV clonotypes gave the most frequent clonotype in two of eight donors. There were carriers of CMV plus the relevant HLA, and cumulative public TCR beta family frequency identified them.

The receptor was isolated from a human donor in good health (CMV status not recorded). Some clones in this sample may be carry-over from other donors' samples. The source material was PBMCs. The chain couples TRBV20-1 to TRBJ1-1; no clear D. The CDR3 nucleotides are TGCAGTGCTAAAGACCCTGACACTGAAGCTTTCTTT. Protein: CSAKDPDTEAFF.